Listed below are T cell receptor beta chains from one sample, sequenced in a study of blood T cell repertoires in COVID-19. Clones were read by immunoSEQ multiplex PCR, and TCRdb kept only the in-frame ones, dropping some. Of around 290,000 clones in the sample, 86% were seen once. Sequenced input: peripheral blood. The source of these receptors is a woman in her 70s with COVID-19, enrolled during active disease. CDR3s include the opening cysteine and the closing phenylalanine or tryptophan. D genes are given only for firm matches. Clone size appears in some rows only: once, few, many, or a class for an expanded clone.

-	TRBV18	TRBD1	TRBJ1-4	TGTGCCAGCTCCAAACAGGGGCCACCGGAAAAACTGTTTTTT	CASSKQGPPEKLFF
-	TRBV27	-	TRBJ2-1	TGTGCCAGCAGTTTGGGGCGGGAGCAGTTCTTC	CASSLGREQFF
once	TRBV25-1	TRBD1	TRBJ1-6	TGTGCCAGCAGTGACTCAGGACAGGGCTCCTCACCCCTCCACTTT	CASSDSGQGSSPLHF
-	TRBV10-1	-	TRBJ2-2	TGCGCCAGCAGTGAGTCGATTCGGCAGGGTGCCACCGGGGAGCTGTTTTTT	CASSESIRQGATGELFF
-	TRBV27	TRBD2	TRBJ2-3	TGTGCCAGCGTAGCGGGGGGGCACACAGATACGCAGTATTTT	CASVAGGHTDTQYF
once	TRBV2	TRBD2	TRBJ2-5	TGTGCCAGCGGAACTAGCGGGGGCCAAGAGACCCAGTACTTC	CASGTSGGQETQYF
-	TRBV10-2	-	TRBJ2-1	TGCGCCAGCAGTGTTAGACAGGAACACAATGAGCAGTTCTTC	CASSVRQEHNEQFF
-	TRBV30	TRBD2	TRBJ2-7	TGTGCCTGGAGGCGACTAGCGGGGGGCCTTAACTATGAGCAGTACTTC	CAWRRLAGGLNYEQYF
-	TRBV7-9	-	TRBJ2-7	TGTGCCATCGAGGGTCCTGCCTACGAGCAGTACTTC	CAIEGPAYEQYF
-	TRBV29-1	TRBD1	TRBJ2-7	TGCAGCGTTGAAACCGGGACAGGGTCCTACGAGCAGTACTTC	CSVETGTGSYEQYF
-	TRBV5-1	-	TRBJ2-1	TGCGCCAGCAGCTTGGGCAGGGCCGTGGCCAATGAGCAGTTCTTC	CASSLGRAVANEQFF
-	TRBV5-1	-	TRBJ2-7	TGCGCCAGCAGCCCCCATCCGGACACCCTTTCCTACGAGCAGTACTTC	CASSPHPDTLSYEQYF
-	TRBV10-1	-	TRBJ2-3	TGCGCCAGCAGCCCCCAGGGGTCCTCCACAGATACGCAGTATTTT	CASSPQGSSTDTQYF
-	TRBV3-1/TRBV3-2	-	TRBJ1-1	TGTGCCAGCAGCCAAGCTATACGCCCTGAAGCTTTCTTT	CASSQAIRPEAFF
-	TRBV30	-	TRBJ2-7	TGTGCCGGGACCAGGGCTACCTACGAGCAGTACTTC	CAGTRATYEQYF
few	TRBV21-1	-	TRBJ2-2	TGTGCCAGCAGCGAAAGAGCCCCCGGACCCAGGGGAAACACCGGGGAGCTGTTTTTT	CASSERAPGPRGNTGELFF
-	TRBV3-1/TRBV3-2	-	TRBJ1-1	TGTGCCAGCAGCCAGGCCCCGACTGAAGCTTTCTTT	CASSQAPTEAFF
-	TRBV19	TRBD2	TRBJ2-2	TGTGCCAGCTCAACGACTAGCGGGGGTACCGGGGAGCTGTTTTTT	CASSTTSGGTGELFF
-	TRBV18	TRBD1	TRBJ1-5	TGTGCCAGCTCACGCGACAGGGCGGTCAATCAGCCCCAGCATTTT	CASSRDRAVNQPQHF
-	TRBV9	TRBD1	TRBJ1-5	TGTGCCAGCAGCGAGACAGGGAATAGCAATCAGCCCCAGCATTTT	CASSETGNSNQPQHF
-	TRBV19	-	TRBJ1-2	TGTGCCAGTAGTCGGGGGTTCGATGGCTACACCTTC	CASSRGFDGYTF
-	TRBV12-3/TRBV12-4	-	TRBJ1-1	TGTGCCAGCAAACGGGCCGGGGAATCTGAAGCTTTCTTT	CASKRAGESEAFF
few	TRBV5-6	-	TRBJ1-5	TGTGCCAGCAGCTTTGGGTTAGGGGATCAGCCCCAGCATTTT	CASSFGLGDQPQHF
-	TRBV19	-	TRBJ2-5	TGTGCCAGTAACCCCGCCAGGGTAAGGGAGACCCAGTACTTC	CASNPARVRETQYF
few	TRBV12-5	TRBD1	TRBJ1-5	TGTGCTAGTGGTCAATCGCGGACAGGGTACAATCAGCCCCAGCATTTT	CASGQSRTGYNQPQHF
-	TRBV29-1	-	TRBJ1-1	TGCAGCGGGAGATACGGCGAAAACACTGAAGCTTTCTTT	CSGRYGENTEAFF
-	TRBV5-1	TRBD2	TRBJ2-1	TGCGCCAGCAGCTTGGCCGGGCTAGCGGGGGTGGGTGAGCAGTTCTTC	CASSLAGLAGVGEQFF
-	TRBV3-1/TRBV3-2	-	TRBJ1-6	TGTGCCAGCAGCCCGGCGTCAGGGAATTCACCCCTCCACTTT	CASSPASGNSPLHF
-	TRBV19	TRBD2	TRBJ2-1	TGTGCCAGTAGTAGTATGTGGAGGTCAGGGAGGGGCGTGAGCTCCTACAATGAGCAGTTCTTC	CASSSMWRSGRGVSSYNEQFF
-	TRBV7-2	-	TRBJ1-2	TGTGCCAGCAGCCGTCCCGGGGAGATTGAACCCTATGGCTACACCTTC	CASSRPGEIEPYGYTF
-	TRBV28	-	TRBJ2-7	TGTGCCAGCAGTTTGAGGGGGAATTCCTACGAGCAGTACTTC	CASSLRGNSYEQYF
-	TRBV27	-	TRBJ2-5	TGTGCCAGCAGTTCTAGGGAGAAAGAGACCCAGTACTTC	CASSSREKETQYF
-	TRBV5-6	TRBD1	TRBJ1-4	TGTGCCAGCAGCTTCGGACAGGGTACTGAAAAACTGTTTTTT	CASSFGQGTEKLFF
-	TRBV11-2	TRBD1	TRBJ2-7	TGTGCCAGCACCCTTCCGGGACAGGGGTTCGAGCAGTACTTC	CASTLPGQGFEQYF
-	TRBV15	-	TRBJ1-5	TGTGCCACCAGCATCGGAGGGACGGCTCAGCATTTT	CATSIGGTAQHF
-	TRBV3-1/TRBV3-2	-	TRBJ1-1	TGTGCCAGCAGCCGCAGAGGGGGGGAGACTGAAGCTTTCTTT	CASSRRGGETEAFF
-	TRBV6-1	TRBD1	TRBJ1-1	TGTGCCAGCAGTGAATTGGGACAGGGGAACACTGAAGCTTTCTTT	CASSELGQGNTEAFF
-	TRBV28	TRBD1	TRBJ1-1	TGTGCCAGCAGTTTTGGGGACAGGTTGAACACTGAAGCTTTCTTT	CASSFGDRLNTEAFF
-	TRBV2	-	TRBJ1-6	TGTGCCAGCAGTGTCCTCGGGGGGGGGCCATATAATTCACCCCTCCACTTT	CASSVLGGGPYNSPLHF
-	TRBV7-9	-	TRBJ1-2	TGTGCCAGCAGACTAACGGACAGCTATGGCTACACCTTC	CASRLTDSYGYTF
-	TRBV27	-	TRBJ1-5	TGTGCCAGCAGTTCCACCGGACTCAAAGTAAGCAATCAGCCCCAGCATTTT	CASSSTGLKVSNQPQHF
-	TRBV28	-	TRBJ2-7	TGTGCCAGCAGTTCGTCCATCCCAAGCCTACAGTACTTC	CASSSSIPSLQYF
-	TRBV5-1	TRBD2	TRBJ2-5	TGCGCCAGCAGCTTGGCCAGCGGGGGCCAACCGGGGACCCAGTACTTC	CASSLASGGQPGTQYF
-	TRBV5-1	TRBD1	TRBJ1-1	TGCGCCAGCAGCTCCCCAGAGACAGGGCCCACTGAAGCTTTCTTT	CASSSPETGPTEAFF
-	TRBV18	TRBD1	TRBJ2-7	TGTGCCAGCTCACCACCGGGGTTACGACAGGGGGTCTACGAGCAGTACTTC	CASSPPGLRQGVYEQYF